The source of this TCR beta chain is a study of blood T cell repertoires in COVID-19. CDR1 and CDR2 (germline): LNHDA, SQIVND (reference sequence). The CDR3 extends over 14 amino acids. The V and J ends lost 0 bases and 4 bases respectively, with 10 bases between them. Profiled with immunoSEQ multiplex PCR; TCRdb holds only in-frame clones, not every one. There are about 300,000 clones in the sample; around 88% occur only once, and 1.6% lies in the top ten. Specimen: peripheral blood. The chain employs TRBV19 and TRBJ2-7; tentative D call: TRBD1 (5 bases). The origin of this receptor is a woman aged 45-59 years with acute or convalescent COVID-19. The CDR3 sequence is CASSIDRTPYEQYF. The CDR3 bases are TGTGCCAGTAGTATAGATCGGACACCTTACGAGCAGTACTTC.